Below, one TCR beta chain is given with its context. Only a few counts were recorded for this clone. No antigen is known for it. No clone much larger than this one lies a single base away; base qualities are absent. The cohort was made up of roughly 670 healthy bone marrow donors. At the time of sampling, all cohort members were nominally healthy, though unrecorded immune exposures were likely present. The donor tested CMV seronegative and was one of the 352 seronegative cohort members. A peripheral blood sample was provided by each donor, and peripheral blood mononuclear cells were used for TCR beta sequencing. Genomic DNA extraction from the blood cell samples was performed with the Qiagen DNeasy Blood Extraction Kit. The CDR1 and CDR2 encoded by the germline V gene (reference sequence) are MNHEY and SMNVEV. Clipping removes 5 bases from V and 0 bases from J, with 12 as the unmatched junction base count. Reading from cysteine to phenylalanine, the CDR3 counts 17 amino acids. Only CDR3 DNA remains: 51 bases, in frame from the first base.

The library was obtained by the immunoSEQ multiplex PCR assay. The multiplex PCR relied on a mix of 60 forward primers for TCR Vbeta segments and 13 reverse primers for TCR Jbeta segments. The CDR3 region of rearranged TCR beta genes was amplified from genomic DNA with a multiplex PCR assay. The Illumina HiSeq System was used to sequence the amplified TCR beta libraries as 87-base-pair reads. In the original analysis: A later analysis tallied tens of millions of unique TCR beta chains across the 700 or so repertoires, and approximately 9.9 million of those chains were shared by two or more donors. Raw reads were error-corrected and collapsed into unique sequences with a nearest-neighbor algorithm that merged closely related sequences to remove PCR and sequencing errors. V, D and J gene segments were assigned by aligning CDR3 sequences to IMGT reference sequences. Each retained sequence needed at least a six-nucleotide match to both a V gene segment and a J gene segment. Rearrangements were called productive when the CDR3 lacked stop codons and stayed in frame with V and J; all others were non-productive. Following IMGT convention, CDR3 was defined as the stretch from the second conserved V-encoded cysteine to the conserved J-encoded phenylalanine. The earlier analysis of 500 to 650 of the donors excluded any sequence lacking an unambiguous match to a single V gene segment. An earlier analysis of some 610 of the donors called V segments functional above 56.7% productive rearrangements and segregating when the between-donor standard deviation exceeded 5%. A statistical classification framework was built to diagnose cytomegalovirus status from the catalog of TCR beta chain sequences. V and J gene assignment, in a later analysis, came from comparing TCR nucleotide sequences with IMGT/GENE-DB human TR gene sequences. A later analysis assigned CDR3 sequences and most-parsimonious VDJ recombination scenarios with the TCRdist pipeline. In a later analysis, every TCR beta chain was defined by the combination of its CDR3 amino acid sequence and its V-gene family, and reads without a unique V-gene family were dropped. To address suspected cross-contamination and a sequencing artifact, a later analysis removed roughly 640 highly shared, low-generation-probability nucleotide sequences. A later analysis calculated a clonal expansion index for each public chain from normalized within-repertoire ranks of inferred template counts. Generation probabilities in a later analysis came from a VDJ recombination model fitted to out-of-frame rearrangements, and those results were checked against IGoR. A later analysis scored TCR-TCR, TCR-HLA and TCR-CMV co-occurrence with hypergeometric tests, applying a repertoire-size bias correction to TCR pairs. False discovery rates were estimated in a later analysis by permuting HLA or CMV assignments 20 times. In a later analysis, co-occurring TCRs were grouped with DBSCAN, and TCRdist sequence similarity was added when clustering was performed within HLA-allele-positive subsets. Repertoires with fewer than 30,000 or more than 120,000 public chains, plus five repertoires with anomalous nucleotide sharing, were excluded from co-occurrence clustering. TCRdb took this table from immuneACCESS and kept in-frame rearrangements with V and J called. Such tables lack part of the clones; where checked against another copy, unresolved V genes explain under half of the gap, and the rest is unexplained. The V and J calls and clone size are taken from that table; D and trimming were inferred from the DNA. The sample records over 80,000 clones, around 73% of which are singletons. The ten largest clones take up 3% to 4% of the sample.

These data originate in a study of cytomegalovirus exposure and HLA in healthy donors listed by TCRdb under 2017. For the wider study: According to an earlier analysis of around 600 of the donors, about 170 million T cells yielded 117 million unique TCR beta sequences and more than 250 Gb of sequence data. About 300 gigabases of sequencing data and around 80 million unique TCR sequences made up an early release that covered fewer than 650 HLA-typed donors. Among the roughly 400 genotyped donors, 81% belonged to the genetic ancestry cluster associated with self-reported Caucasian donors. The aim of the study was to test whether cataloging public T cell receptors could identify signatures of past pathogen exposure. The study profiled the T cell repertoires of about 720 subjects by immunosequencing and related them to cytomegalovirus serostatus. In addition to the first cohort of 666 subjects, a separate validation cohort of approximately 110 different subjects was used. To predict cytomegalovirus infection status, the study brought together high-throughput TCR immunosequencing, statistical association of individual TCRs with disease status, and machine learning. In a later analysis, previously published TCR beta repertoires from several hundred donors were re-analyzed and high-resolution HLA genotyping was added so that TCR occurrence patterns could be studied. Rather than using new phenotypic data, the later analysis identified candidate immune exposures from TCR beta sequences and from how often those sequences occurred across donors. An earlier analysis of 587 of the donors applied high-throughput TCR beta sequencing to assess whether each TCR beta V gene segment acted as functional or pseudogenic. Donor age, sex, ethnicity and CMV serostatus were collected together with the repertoire data. Genome-wide SNP genotypes for about 65% of the 666 donors were used in a later genetic analysis, which treated that subset as a discovery cohort. Every discovery cohort repertoire had been produced on one sequencing platform. Class I and class II HLA loci were covered by the typing at four-digit resolution. Typing coverage varied by locus: about 620-640 donors for A, B, C, DRB1 and DQB1; more than 500 for DQA1; about 600 for DPA1; about 450 for DPB1. About five DR-DQ haplotypes were treated as single units for association and clustering because of strong linkage in the cohort. Among some 410 genotyped donors of the cohort, an average of around 240,000 unique TCR beta nucleotide sequences were sequenced per donor, 15% to 20% of them non-productive. Broad study findings and their caveats: Three of the identified cytomegalovirus-associated TCR beta chains were confirmed in vitro to be specific for cytomegalovirus antigens. Because HLA typing was unavailable for some donors at each locus, only the typed subset was used in association tests. A further reported finding was that TCR beta sequences accurately predicted the HLA-A and HLA-B alleles for most subjects in the first cohort. In an earlier analysis of around 600 of the donors, most TCR beta V segments were observed in productive rearrangements about 87% or about 30% of the time, broadly matching IMGT annotations. Sequencing depth was assumed to be roughly uniform across donors in the presence/absence analyses, though that assumption may not hold. Compared with equally common non-associated chains, HLA-associated TCR beta chains in a later analysis were more clonally expanded and had lower generation probabilities. In a later analysis, about 16,000 TCR beta sequences were associated with specific HLA alleles at a false discovery rate of 0.05. CMV serostatus was the only immune exposure information available for the cohort. Correlated functional status among segregating V segments might reflect linkage disequilibrium, but an unknown experimental factor could not be ruled out. Because counts were too low, about 15 rarely observed V segments, including chromosome 9 orphons, were left out of the earlier analysis of some 640 of the donors. In a later analysis, most CMV-associated TCR beta chains were found to appear HLA-restricted, with HLA associations seemingly driven largely by CMV exposure. In a later genetic analysis, fewer N-insertions in productive TCRs were reported among donors in an Asian-associated ancestry cluster than the roughly 670-donor mean. According to a later analysis, TCR association rates differed among HLA loci, with DRB1 alleles showing the most associated TCRs and HLA-C alleles showing the fewest. Cytomegalovirus status was reported to be diagnosed by the classifier with high specificity and sensitivity in both the original and validation cohorts. An association between a missense DCLRE1C variant and V-gene and J-gene trimming of TCR beta chains was found in a later genetic analysis and replicated in an independent cohort. The study listed 150 to 200 TCR beta chains as associated with cytomegalovirus. Across donors, most TCR sequences were observed very rarely, whereas some public TCRs were present in many individuals. This cohort had only TCR beta chains sequenced, and the lack of alpha or paired-chain data limited which features could be detected. Some IMGT-functional V segments, including TRBV6-2 and TRBV6-3, could not be distinguished by the 87-base-pair reads and were therefore excluded. Several of the top co-occurrence clusters appeared to be linked to parvovirus B19, influenza, CMV and Epstein-Barr virus, according to a later analysis. Assigning TCR associations to individual alleles was difficult when HLA alleles, especially DR and DQ, strongly co-occurred. A cluster of highly shared sequence variants was judged likely to be a technical artifact of the sequencing pipeline. According to the authors, the approach could potentially be generalized to other disease states and immunological phenotypes.

The V and J segments used are TRBV27 and TRBJ1-1; 7 junctional bases match TRBD1. Sample: PBMCs. This TCR came from a man between 35 and 55 years old in good health and CMV-seronegative. The CDR3: CASSRPGTAFMNTEAFF. The bases are TGTGCCAGCAGTCGTCCCGGGACAGCCTTCATGAACACTGAAGCTTTCTTT.